The TCR beta chain described here comes from a study of OX40 agonist ivuxolimab in advanced cancers. In the study overall: Patients undergoing dose escalation presented with hepatocellular carcinoma, melanoma, renal cell or head and neck cancer. Findings and caveats of the study: At 0.1 to 3.0 mg/kg and by week 6, clonal expansion occurred in CD4+ and CD8+ blood T cells. CD8+ T cells (on average) carried more expanded clones than CD4+ T cells. The investigators did not determine what antigen specificity the expanded peripheral T cells had.

The method was immunoSEQ multiplex PCR; TCRdb's version includes in-frame clones alone and lacks a portion of them. The sample lists more than 35,000 clones; 86% were seen once. Comment on this clone: Its antigen is still unknown.

After removal of 2 bases from V and 5 bases from J, the junction contained 5 bases not matched to a gene. Germline values: CDR1 SGHRS, CDR2 YFSETQ. The CDR3 totals 14 residues. This chain links TRBV5-1 with TRBJ2-5; 8 bases are shared with TRBD2. The clonotype was recovered from an adult with an advanced solid tumor such as melanoma, head and neck, liver or kidney cancer. The sample consisted of CD4+ or CD8+ T cells sorted from blood, taken in a trial of the OX40 agonist ivuxolimab. The CDR3 is CASSLPAGEETQYF. DNA for the CDR3: TGCGCCAGCAGCTTACCAGCGGGGGAGGAGACCCAGTACTTC. Using reference TRBV5-1 and TRBJ2-5 for the parts outside the CDR3, the full variable domain is KAGVTQTPRYLIKTRGQQVTLSCSPISGHRSVSWYQQTPGQGLQFLFEYFSETQRNKGNFPGRFSGRQFSNSRSEMNVSTLELGDSALYLCASSLPAGEETQYFGPGTRLLVL.